The 15 T cell receptor beta chains presented below share a single source sample, sequenced in a study of blood T cell repertoires in COVID-19. Using immunoSEQ multiplex PCR, the repertoire was profiled, and TCRdb retains in-frame clones only, with some absent. The profile shows about 110,000 clones, less than 80% of them singletons. Source material: peripheral blood. The receptor source for this set is a man aged 80 or over with COVID-19, enrolled during active disease.

The genes are TRBV10-1 and TRBJ2-1; 8 nucleotides align to TRBD2. The CDR3 has 14 amino acids. J was trimmed by 8 bases and V by 4 bases; bases with no gene match: 7. The germline CDR1 and CDR2 sequences are WNHNN and SYGVQD (reference sequence). The CDR3 loop is CASSGAGVSYEQFF. As DNA, the CDR3 is TGCGCCAGCAGTGGAGCGGGAGTTAGTTATGAGCAGTTCTTC.

The chain has TRBV5-1 and TRBJ2-1; 7 nucleotides line up with TRBD1. The trim removed 0 bases at V and 2 bases at J, leaving 2 bases unmatched. This CDR3 has 15 residues. Per germline, CDR1 SGHRS and CDR2 YFSETQ. In nucleotides, the CDR3 is TGCGCCAGCAGCTTGGGGGACAGAGCCTACAATGAGCAGTTCTTC. It encodes CASSLGDRAYNEQFF.

Of note for this clone: Other DNA sequences from this sample encode an identical CDR3 as well. The chain has TRBV25-1 and TRBJ2-1, with TRBD1 identical over 9 bases. The V gene's germline CDR1 is MGHDK and CDR2 SYGVNS. This CDR3 is 15 amino acids long. J was trimmed by 4 bases and V by 0 bases; bases with no gene match: 1. The CDR3 DNA reads as TGTGCCAGCAGTGAATACGGGACAGGGTACAATGAGCAGTTCTTC. Translated: CASSEYGTGYNEQFF.

V gene TRBV28 combines with J gene TRBJ1-2; 9 positions agree with TRBD1. The CDR3 has 15 amino acids. V was pared by 6 bases and J by 6 bases, with 11 bases of the junction left unmatched. Germline CDR1 is MDHEN and CDR2 is SYDVKM. CDR3 nucleotide sequence: TGTGCCAGCAGCCAGCCCGGGACAGGGAAGAATGGCTACACCTTC. It yields the protein CASSQPGTGKNGYTF.

This chain uses TRBV6-6 with TRBJ2-1; TRBD2 aligns across 8 bases. Germline CDR1 reads MNHNY; CDR2 reads SVGAGI (reference sequence). The CDR3 totals 15 residues. The V and J ends lost 2 bases and 8 bases, in that order; junction bases with no gene match: 8. The CDR3 here is CASSYGGTSGDEQFF. CDR3 sequence (DNA): TGTGCCAGCAGTTACGGGGGGACTAGTGGCGATGAGCAGTTCTTC.

J is TRBJ1-2 and V is TRBV7-9; TRBD1 aligns across 7 bases. Trimming took 5 bases from V and 6 from J; bases not matched to a gene: 9. The CDR3 has 14 amino acids. Looked up from germline, CDR1 is SEHNR and CDR2 is FQNEAQ (reference sequence). The CDR3 sequence is CASSEYSQGNGYTF. The DNA of the CDR3 is TGTGCCAGCAGCGAATATTCACAGGGGAATGGCTACACCTTC.

Only a few counts were recorded for this clone. The chain links TRBV27 to TRBJ1-2; 8 bases map to TRBD1. The CDR3 totals 17 residues. V lost 5 bases and J lost 6; bases outside the gene matches: 17. The germline V gene encodes CDR1 MNHEY and CDR2 SMNVEV (reference sequence). The CDR3, as DNA: TGTGCCAGCAGTCAACTTCCCCCCGGGACAGGCGGCCATGGCTACACCTTC. Translated, it gives CASSQLPPGTGGHGYTF.

The chain carries TRBV10-3 and TRBJ2-1, with 8 bases that match TRBD1. Unmatched junction bases numbered 6, after V lost 6 bases and J lost 5 bases. The CDR3 extends over 14 amino acids. The germline gives CDR1 ENHRY, CDR2 SYGVKD. The CDR3 spells CAISRQGRHNEQFF. CDR3 nucleotides: TGTGCCATCAGCCGACAGGGGCGGCACAATGAGCAGTTCTTC.

This chain connects TRBV7-3 to TRBJ2-2; 7 bases agree with TRBD1. The CDR3 length is 13 residues. The germline gives CDR1 SGHTA, CDR2 FQGTGA. J gave up 5 bases and V 6 bases, and 3 bases lay outside the gene matches. CDR3 region: CASSRQGTGELFF. CDR3 nucleotide sequence: TGTGCCAGCAGTCGACAGGGAACCGGGGAGCTGTTTTTT.

This chain connects TRBV6-5 to TRBJ1-1, with D hard to call. Germline-derived CDR1 and CDR2 are MNHEY and SVGAGI. This CDR3 spans 13 amino acids. The CDR3 region is CAVGGTLNTEAFF. The CDR3 bases are TGTGCTGTCGGAGGAACATTAAACACTGAAGCTTTCTTT.

CDR3 region: CSVEVGAGDEKLFF. CDR3 bases: TGCAGCGTTGAAGTGGGGGCCGGAGATGAAAAACTGTTTTTT. The genes are TRBV29-1 and TRBJ1-4; a weak D match, TRBD1 (6 bases). V lost 1 base and J lost 6, with 12 bases in between. CDR3 length: 14 residues. CDR1 is SQVTM, CDR2 ANQGSEA, per germline.

V and J are TRBV19 and TRBJ1-5; D is undetermined. Trimming pared 3 bases from V and 2 bases from J, leaving 17 bases between. This CDR3 comprises 17 residues. The V gene's germline CDR1 is LNHDA and CDR2 SQIVND (reference sequence). CDR3 in amino acids: CASSMRVGYEGNQPQHF. The CDR3 DNA sequence: TGTGCCAGTAGTATGAGGGTAGGGTATGAGGGCAATCAGCCCCAGCATTTT.

The gene calls are TRBV7-2 and TRBJ2-7; 9 nucleotides line up with TRBD1. Unmatched junction bases numbered 5, after V lost 5 bases and J lost 3 bases. From germline, CDR1 is SGHTA and CDR2 FQGNSA. The CDR3 loop spans 14 amino acids. CDR3 residues: CASSPWTGDYEQYF. DNA of the CDR3: TGTGCCAGCAGCCCGTGGACAGGGGACTACGAGCAGTACTTC. Together with reference TRBV7-2 and TRBJ2-7, the CDR3 gives the full variable domain: GAGVSQSPSNKVTEKGKDVELRCDPISGHTALYWYRQSLGQGLEFLIYFQGNSAPDKSGLPSDRFSAERTGGSVSTLTIQRTQQEDSAVYLCASSPWTGDYEQYFGPGTRLTVT.

The genes are TRBV18 and TRBJ2-1, with D unclear. The V end lost 2 bases, the J end lost 0 bases, and 5 bases lay between the germline ends. CDR1 is KGHSH, CDR2 LQKENI, per germline. This CDR3 comprises 14 residues. This CDR3 is CASSPKSSYNEQFF. The CDR3 bases are TGTGCCAGCTCACCAAAGAGCTCCTACAATGAGCAGTTCTTC.

The J gene is TRBJ1-5, the V gene TRBV7-6; D is possibly TRBD1 (5 bases). The germline V gene encodes CDR1 SGHVS and CDR2 FNYEAQ. V was shortened by 5 bases and J by 1 base, with 15 bases between the two germline ends. This CDR3 spans 16 amino acids. The chain's CDR3 is CASSPYGGSSNQPQHF. As DNA, the CDR3 is TGTGCCAGCAGCCCTTATGGGGGGAGCAGCAATCAGCCCCAGCATTTT.